This TCR beta chain comes out of a study of blood T cell repertoires in COVID-19. This CDR3 spans 13 amino acids. Germline-derived CDR1 and CDR2 are MNHEY and SVGAGI. Measured with immunoSEQ multiplex PCR; TCRdb has only the in-frame clones, and not every one. The sample consists of 140,000 or so clones, about four fifths of them appearing once. This clone has only one observation. The junction departs from the called germline gene at one end, perhaps through a read error. The chain joins TRBV6-5 to TRBJ1-1, with D unresolved. The TCR sequence derives from a woman of 80 years or more with acute or convalescent COVID-19. The sequenced sample consisted of peripheral blood. The CDR3 loop is CASGYWEGYEAFF. Written as DNA, the CDR3 is TGTGCCAGCGGTTACTGGGAGGGATATGAAGCTTTCTTT.